Listed below are T cell receptor beta chains from one sample, sequenced in a study of regulatory T cells in long-lasting Graves disease. Using its own MiXCR run on the multiplex PCR reads, TCRdb lists one record per CDR3 protein. Here the sample spans roughly 400,000 distinct CDR3 sequences, approximately 16% being singletons. The data were also submitted as part of a second study, on T cells in Graves' hyperthyroidism and ophthalmopathy.

Sequences were derived from peripheral blood mononuclear cells (PBMCs), sampled at new diagnosis, from a patient treated with antithyroid drugs. The receptor set was obtained from a woman between 40 and 50 years old with Graves disease. Both conserved end residues are part of each CDR3. Fields, in order: D gene, V gene, clone size, J gene, CDR3 DNA, CDR3 protein. The D gene is left open where the match is weak. Rows may omit the clone size; those that give it use once, few, many or a size class.

TRBD2	TRBV4-1	few	TRBJ2-1	TGCGCCAGCAGCCAAGGGGCGGGAGGGACCTACAATGAGCAGTTCTTC	CASSQGAGGTYNEQFF
.	TRBV19	.	TRBJ2-2	TGTGCCACCAAAGCAGGGGGGGGTCTTTGGGCCGGGGAGCTGTTTTTT	CATKAGGGLWAGELFF
.	TRBV5-4	few	TRBJ1-4	TGTGCCAGCAGCTTCGGATCAGGGCCCCGGGATGAAAAACTGTTTTTT	CASSFGSGPRDEKLFF
.	TRBV28	many	TRBJ2-7	TGTGCCAGCAGTTTATTAAAGGGGCCGGGCGGCTACGAGCAGTACTTC	CASSLLKGPGGYEQYF
TRBD1	TRBV5-5	many	TRBJ2-7	TGTGCCAGCAGCCCGGACAGGGACTTTGAGCAGTACTTC	CASSPDRDFEQYF
.	TRBV12-5	many	TRBJ2-7	TGTGCTAGTGGTTTGGTTCCGGGTGATTCCTACGAGCAGTACTTC	CASGLVPGDSYEQYF
.	TRBV15	few	TRBJ2-7	TGTGCCACCAGCACAGGGGAGTACGCCTCCTACGAGCAGTACTTC	CATSTGEYASYEQYF
TRBD1	TRBV19	few	TRBJ2-1	TGTGCCAGTAGTACAAAGGACAGGGGTATCGGTGAGCAGTTCTTC	CASSTKDRGIGEQFF
TRBD1	TRBV11-3	many	TRBJ2-7	TGTGCCAGCAGCTTGGGGACAGCGACCTACGAGCAGTACTTC	CASSLGTATYEQYF
.	TRBV12-3/TRBV12-4	many	TRBJ1-3	TGTGCCAGCAGTTCACGGGACATGGTGTCTGGAAACACCATATATTTT	CASSSRDMVSGNTIYF
TRBD1	TRBV6-2/TRBV6-3	.	TRBJ2-1	TGTGCCAGCAGGGATTCCGGGACAGCCTACAATGAGCAGTTCTTC	CASRDSGTAYNEQFF
.	TRBV5-1	.	TRBJ1-6	TGCGCCAGCAGCTTGGCCGGGTTGCGCTATAATTCACCCCTCCACTTT	CASSLAGLRYNSPLHF
.	TRBV2	many	TRBJ1-1	TGTGCCAGCAGTGATTTCGGGGGTCAGGCCGTGGCTTTCTTT	CASSDFGGQAVAFF
TRBD2	TRBV6-1	many	TRBJ2-7	TGTGCCAGCGGGGGGACTAGCGCGTCCTACGAGCAGTACTTC	CASGGTSASYEQYF
TRBD2	TRBV2	many	TRBJ2-1	TGTGCCAGCAAAGGACTAGCGGGGACATACAATGAGCAGTTCTTC	CASKGLAGTYNEQFF
.	TRBV6-2/TRBV6-3	few	TRBJ2-1	TGTGCCAGCATGGGGGGCATTGCCTACAATGAGCAGTTCTTC	CASMGGIAYNEQFF
.	TRBV14	.	TRBJ2-1	TGTGCCGGCAGCCAAGAGGCAGCGGTTGTCTACAATGAGCAGTTCTTC	CAGSQEAAVVYNEQFF
.	TRBV19	many	TRBJ2-2	TGTGCCAGTAGCGCGGGCTTCCTCCCCGGGGAGCTGTTTTTT	CASSAGFLPGELFF
TRBD2	TRBV29-1	many	TRBJ2-3	TGCAGCGTTGAAGGTAGCGGGAGAGAAGATACGCAGTATTTT	CSVEGSGREDTQYF
.	TRBV6-5	many	TRBJ1-5	TGTGCCAGCAGTTACCCCTCGCCCCAGCATTTT	CASSYPSPQHF
.	TRBV28	.	TRBJ1-1	TGTGCCAGCGGCTCTATAGATTCAAGGAACACTGAAGCTTTCTTT	CASGSIDSRNTEAFF
.	TRBV2	many	TRBJ2-7	TGTGCCAGCAGTACCGGTCCCTACGAGCAGTACTTC	CASSTGPYEQYF
TRBD1	TRBV4-2	.	TRBJ1-4	TGTGCCAGCAGCCAAGCCGGGACAGGGAAGGAAAAACTGTTTTTT	CASSQAGTGKEKLFF
.	TRBV28	.	TRBJ2-1	TGTGCCAGCAGTACAGTAGGACTTCCTCGCGTTCGGAACGGTGAGCAGTTCTTC	CASSTVGLPRVRNGEQFF
TRBD2	TRBV18	.	TRBJ2-1	TGTGCCAGCTCACCCCCGGGACTAGGAGGATACGGTGAGCAGTTCTTC	CASSPPGLGGYGEQFF
TRBD2	TRBV3-1	.	TRBJ2-7	TGTGCCAGCAGCGCTAGCGGGAGGCCCAACGAGCAGTACTTC	CASSASGRPNEQYF
.	TRBV29-1	many	TRBJ2-1	TGCAGCGTTACTTTAGCGCTTTCCTACAATGAGCAGTTCTTC	CSVTLALSYNEQFF
.	TRBV28	many	TRBJ1-6	TGTGCCAGCAGGGTACTGCGGGATTCACCCCTCCACTTT	CASRVLRDSPLHF
.	TRBV5-8	many	TRBJ1-1	TGTGCCAGCAGCTCCTATGGGAGGAATGAAGCTTTCTTT	CASSSYGRNEAFF
TRBD1	TRBV15	many	TRBJ2-5	TGTGCCACCAGCAGAGGAGGGGGCAAAGAGACCCAGTACTTC	CATSRGGGKETQYF
.	TRBV7-9	.	TRBJ1-1	TGTGCCAGCAGCTTAGGATTCGGGCGGGCCTCTGAAGCTTTCTTT	CASSLGFGRASEAFF
TRBD2	TRBV7-9	.	TRBJ2-3	TGTGCCAGCAGCTCATTGACTAGCGGGATTACAGATACGCAGTATTTT	CASSSLTSGITDTQYF
.	TRBV4-1	.	TRBJ2-7	TGCGCCAGCAGCCACATCCCGGCAGGCTACGAGCAGTACTTC	CASSHIPAGYEQYF
.	TRBV9	few	TRBJ2-7	TGTGCCAGCATTCCCCGCAGCCACGAGCAGTACTTC	CASIPRSHEQYF
.	TRBV7-9	many	TRBJ2-3	TGTGCCAGCAGGAGGGATACGCAGTATTTT	CASRRDTQYF
.	TRBV12-3/TRBV12-4	many	TRBJ2-2	TGTGCCAGCAGTTTAGCGATCGGGAACACCTTCAACACCGGGGAGCTGTTTTTT	CASSLAIGNTFNTGELFF
.	TRBV12-3/TRBV12-4	many	TRBJ2-5	TGTGCCAGCAGCCAACCCCATGTGGGGACCCAGTACTTC	CASSQPHVGTQYF
.	TRBV20-1	.	TRBJ1-3	TGCAGTGCTAGAGATACCAACTCTGGAAACACCATATATTTT	CSARDTNSGNTIYF
TRBD1	TRBV15	many	TRBJ1-3	TGTGCCACCAGCAGGCGAAACAGGGGGGCTGGAAACACCATATATTTT	CATSRRNRGAGNTIYF
.	TRBV7-8	.	TRBJ1-1	TGTGCCAGCGGCTTAGCAGGGAACACTGAAGCTTTCTTT	CASGLAGNTEAFF
TRBD1	TRBV10-3	.	TRBJ2-3	TGTGCCATCAGTGACAGGGGGGATACGCAGTATTTT	CAISDRGDTQYF
TRBD2	TRBV9	.	TRBJ2-7	TGTGCCAGCAGCCCCCGGGAGGGCCCCTCGGGCGAGCAGTACTTC	CASSPREGPSGEQYF
TRBD2	TRBV27	once	TRBJ2-7	TGTGCCAGCAGTTTGGGGACTAGCCGATCCTACGAGCAGTACTTC	CASSLGTSRSYEQYF
.	TRBV12-3/TRBV12-4	.	TRBJ2-2	TGTGCCAGCAAACACACGGCGGCGAACACCGGGGAGCTGTTTTTT	CASKHTAANTGELFF
TRBD2	TRBV9	few	TRBJ2-1	TGTGCCAGCAGCACCGAGGGACTAGCGGGAGCTGAGGATGAGCAGTTCTTC	CASSTEGLAGAEDEQFF
TRBD1	TRBV12-5	.	TRBJ1-5	TGTGCAAAACCCCCTCGCTCGGACAGGGTTAAGGATCAGCCCCAGCATTTT	CAKPPRSDRVKDQPQHF
.	TRBV20-1	few	TRBJ2-3	TGCAGTGCTAAAAGGGGACCCGGAGCGGTCACAGATACGCAGTATTTT	CSAKRGPGAVTDTQYF
.	TRBV4-1	.	TRBJ1-3	TGCGCCAGCAGCCAAAGCCCCCGAGGGGTGAGCGCTGGAAACACCATATATTTT	CASSQSPRGVSAGNTIYF
.	TRBV19	.	TRBJ2-7	TGTGCCAGTAGTATGGCCGGGGAAGGGTACGAGCAGTACTTC	CASSMAGEGYEQYF
.	TRBV12-3/TRBV12-4	few	TRBJ2-7	TGTGCCAGCACCCCGGGACTGGTTTCCTACGAGCAGTACTTC	CASTPGLVSYEQYF
TRBD2	TRBV10-3	many	TRBJ2-3	TGTGCCATCAGTGACGGAGCGGGAGGTTTCTCAGATACGCAGTATTTT	CAISDGAGGFSDTQYF
.	TRBV5-1	few	TRBJ2-4	TGCGCCAGCAGCTTGGGGGGGATAGCCAAAAACATTCAGTACTTC	CASSLGGIAKNIQYF
.	TRBV29-1	many	TRBJ2-3	TGCAGCGTTCACGGAGAGTACACAGATACGCAGTATTTT	CSVHGEYTDTQYF
.	TRBV2	many	TRBJ1-2	TGTGCCAGCAATGAGATTCGCAACTCTGGCTACACCTTC	CASNEIRNSGYTF
.	TRBV12-3/TRBV12-4	few	TRBJ1-1	TGTGCCAGCCGTGCAAACCCCCAGCCGAACACTGAAGCTTTCTTT	CASRANPQPNTEAFF
.	TRBV29-1	.	TRBJ1-2	TGCAGCGAAGCGGGACTTACCGCGGGGGCTGGCTACACCTTC	CSEAGLTAGAGYTF
.	TRBV19	.	TRBJ2-5	TGTGCCAGTAGTATCTCCCGAGGTAGAGAGACCCAGTACTTC	CASSISRGRETQYF
TRBD1	TRBV6-1	.	TRBJ2-7	TGTGCCAGCAGTGAGTCCCCGGGACAGCTCACCTACGAGCAGTACTTC	CASSESPGQLTYEQYF
.	TRBV11-3	many	TRBJ1-4	TGTGCCAGCAGCTTATGGTCAGGAGGAGGGGAAAAACTGTTTTTT	CASSLWSGGGEKLFF
TRBD1	TRBV6-5	.	TRBJ1-4	TGTGCCAGCAGTTACTCGAGCCAGGGACAGGGCGGTGAAAAACTGTTTTTT	CASSYSSQGQGGEKLFF